The T cell receptor (beta chain) under discussion was sequenced for a study of T cell clones after liver transplantation. Turning to the study itself: Samples came from ITN030ST, which attempted immunosuppression withdrawal within 2 years of liver transplantation.

Germline CDR1 SGHVS, CDR2 FQNEAQ. V lost 2 bases, J lost 3 bases, and 3 bases stayed unmatched. This CDR3 region has 15 residues. Profiled with immunoSEQ multiplex PCR; TCRdb holds only in-frame clones, not every one. The sample shows about 75,000 clones, around nine tenths of them seen only once. The chain recombines TRBV7-8 with TRBJ1-4; 7 nucleotides agree with TRBD1. The specimen comprised CD4+ T cells from blood, sampled before liver transplant. This receptor was taken from a human donor who received a liver transplant. The CDR3 sequence: CASSLMGTANEKLFF. CDR3 nucleotide sequence: TGTGCCAGCAGCTTAATGGGGACAGCTAATGAAAAACTGTTTTTT.